Given below is one T cell receptor (beta chain) in context. Its antigen is not identified. This could be a read error, since a much larger clone is one nucleotide away. No fewer than 7 million PBMCs went into each sample. The sample is drawn from a study of blood T cells in healthy people across ages. Sample-barcoded 5' priming and a J-beta primer mix drove a second PCR of about 6 to 12 cycles. Individual samples furnished no less than 2.5 million CDR3-containing paired-end reads apiece. MiXCR, applied by TCRdb to the 5' RACE reads, yields one record per CDR3 protein. The table includes approximately 800,000 distinct CDR3 sequences, about 45% detected once. Whole-study findings and limits: Estimates drawn from one million T cells were deemed to understate diversity.

Trimming shortened V by 2 bases and J by 7 bases, and 12 bases separated the two germline ends. Per germline, CDR1 MNHNY and CDR2 SVGAGI (reference sequence). The CDR3 has 14 residues. Sequencing used blood. This clonotype was sampled from an elderly man in good health. This rearrangement joins TRBV6-6 to TRBJ1-5; possible D gene TRBD1, 6 bases. CDR3 in DNA: TGTGCCAGCAGTTACGATCCGGGGGCACAGCCCCAGCATTTT. Encoded protein: CASSYDPGAQPQHF.